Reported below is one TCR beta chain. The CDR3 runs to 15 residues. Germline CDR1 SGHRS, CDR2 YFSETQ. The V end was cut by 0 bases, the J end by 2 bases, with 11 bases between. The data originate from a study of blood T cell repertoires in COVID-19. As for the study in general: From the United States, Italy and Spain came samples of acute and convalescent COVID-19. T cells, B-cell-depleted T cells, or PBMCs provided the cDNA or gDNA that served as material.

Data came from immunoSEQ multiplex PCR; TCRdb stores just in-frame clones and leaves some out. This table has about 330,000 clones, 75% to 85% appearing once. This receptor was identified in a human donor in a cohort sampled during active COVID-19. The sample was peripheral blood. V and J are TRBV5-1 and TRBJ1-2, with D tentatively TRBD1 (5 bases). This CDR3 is CASSLVGGANYGYTF. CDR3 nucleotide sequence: TGCGCCAGCAGCTTGGTCGGAGGGGCGAACTATGGCTACACCTTC.